This T cell receptor beta chain was identified in a study of blood T cell repertoires in COVID-19 (TCRdb year 2020). Study-level background: Collaborator samples came from the United States, Italy and Spain and covered acute and convalescent phases of COVID-19. The material from the prospective study consisted of cDNA or gDNA derived from T cells, B-cell-depleted T cells, or PBMCs. Deeply sampled blood TCRbeta repertoires from subjects exposed to, actively infected with, or recovered from COVID-19 were included in the dataset. A freely available public database, intended as a resource for researchers studying the immune response to SARS-CoV-2, is where the repertoires were released. Samples came from the ongoing ImmuneRACE study (first 160 participants) plus 1,254 subjects from 6 global collaborators. Sample metadata almost always included a de-identified subject ID, COVID-19 status, age in years and sex. Where available, HLA class I and class II types were taken from metadata supplied by the sample provider and were not determined by assay-based typing. Results and caveats for the whole study, not just this receptor: How much clinical and demographic metadata was included differed by source and by participant, and the metadata was provided uncurated.

Each collaborating institution followed its own protocols to collect whole blood in K2EDTA tubes. For TCRbeta analysis, collaborator samples were shipped as frozen whole blood, as isolated PBMCs, or as DNA extracted from either sample type. A few counts support this clone. Its antigen target is currently unknown. Nothing much larger sits one base from this clone, and base qualities are not available. Between the V and J ends, shortened by 6 bases and 6 bases respectively, the junction contains 6 bases. Taken from cysteine to phenylalanine, the CDR3 has 10 residues. Only the CDR3 part of the read is kept: 30 bases, read in frame from the first base. The germline V gene (reference sequence) yields DFQATT for CDR1 and SNEGSKA for CDR2. TCRbeta CDR3 regions were amplified from genomic DNA using the immunoSEQ Assay, a bias-controlled multiplex PCR. Per the authors' processing: The number of nucleated cells in each sample was estimated by amplification of reference gene primers within the assay. Sequence reads were collapsed and filtered to measure the absolute abundance of every unique TCRbeta CDR3 rearrangement. Productive Simpson clonality was computed per sample as the square root of Simpson's diversity index over productive rearrangements. TCRdb took over this immuneACCESS table, retaining in-frame rearrangements with V and J assigned. Such tables are incomplete; in checked studies, under half of the missing clones stem from an unresolved V gene, and the remainder is unexplained. V, J and clone size derive from that table, while D and trimming were established from the DNA sequence. This sample holds tens of thousands of clones; about 92% were observed only once. Roughly 1.2% of the sample is taken by the ten largest.

Sequencing was done on a sample of peripheral blood. This receptor chain uses TRBV20-1 and TRBJ2-1, with the D gene not clear enough to name. The source is a man aged 55 to 70 with acute or convalescent COVID-19. This receptor has the CDR3 CSAEFNEQFF. The DNA reads as follows: TGCAGTGCAGAGTTCAATGAGCAGTTCTTC.